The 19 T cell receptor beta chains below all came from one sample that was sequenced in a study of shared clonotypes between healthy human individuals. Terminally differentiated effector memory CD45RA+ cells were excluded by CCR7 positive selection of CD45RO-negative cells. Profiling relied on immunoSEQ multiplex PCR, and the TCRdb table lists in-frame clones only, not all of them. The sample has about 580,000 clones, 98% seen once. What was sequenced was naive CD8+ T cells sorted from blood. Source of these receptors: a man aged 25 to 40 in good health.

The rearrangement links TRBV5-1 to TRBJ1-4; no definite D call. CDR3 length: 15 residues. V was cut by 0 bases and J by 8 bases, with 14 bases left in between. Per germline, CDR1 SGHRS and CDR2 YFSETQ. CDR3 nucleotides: TGCGCCAGCAGCTTGGCGTGGGATGGTGAGGAAAAACTGTTTTTT. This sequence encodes CASSLAWDGEEKLFF.

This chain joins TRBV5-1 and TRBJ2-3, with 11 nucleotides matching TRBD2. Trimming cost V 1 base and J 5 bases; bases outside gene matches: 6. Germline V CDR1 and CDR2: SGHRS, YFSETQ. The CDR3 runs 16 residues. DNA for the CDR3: TGCGCCAGCAGCTTGATGCTAGCGGGAGGTAAAGATACGCAGTATTTT. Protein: CASSLMLAGGKDTQYF.

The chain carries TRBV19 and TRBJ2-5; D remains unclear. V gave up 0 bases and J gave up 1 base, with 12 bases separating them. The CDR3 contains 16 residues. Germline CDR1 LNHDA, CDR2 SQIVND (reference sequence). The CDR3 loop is CASSIDRAATQETQYF. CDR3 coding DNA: TGTGCCAGTAGTATAGATCGGGCAGCCACCCAAGAGACCCAGTACTTC.

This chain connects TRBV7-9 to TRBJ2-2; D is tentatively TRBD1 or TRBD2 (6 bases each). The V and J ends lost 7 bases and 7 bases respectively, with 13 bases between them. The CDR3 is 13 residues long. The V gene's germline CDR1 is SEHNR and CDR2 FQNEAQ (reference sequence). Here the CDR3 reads CASTGGRNGELFF. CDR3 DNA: TGTGCCAGCACCGGGGGCAGAAACGGGGAGCTGTTTTTT.

DNA for the CDR3: TGTGCCAGCAGCCAAGTTTCCCGGAACACTGAAGCTTTCTTT. Protein: CASSQVSRNTEAFF. This chain links TRBV4-2 with TRBJ1-1; D is undetermined. The CDR3 is 14 amino acids. Germline assignment: CDR1 LGHNA and CDR2 YNFKEQ. The germline V and J ends were trimmed by 1 base and 1 base, with 7 bases remaining between them.

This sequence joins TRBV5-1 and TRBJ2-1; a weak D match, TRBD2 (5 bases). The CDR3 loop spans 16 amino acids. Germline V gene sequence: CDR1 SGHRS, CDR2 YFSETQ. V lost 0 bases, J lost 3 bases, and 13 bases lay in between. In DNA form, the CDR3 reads TGCGCCAGCAGCTTGGAGGGCGGGCCATTCTACAATGAGCAGTTCTTC. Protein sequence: CASSLEGGPFYNEQFF.

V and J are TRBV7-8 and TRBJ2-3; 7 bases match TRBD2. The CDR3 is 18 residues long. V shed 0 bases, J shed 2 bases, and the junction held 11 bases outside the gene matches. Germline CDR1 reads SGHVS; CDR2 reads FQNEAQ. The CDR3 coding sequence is TGTGCCAGCAGCTTAGCGCACCAAAGGACTAGTAACACAGATACGCAGTATTTT. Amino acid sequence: CASSLAHQRTSNTDTQYF.

CDR3 nucleotide sequence: TGTGCCAGTAGCCCGACAGGGATTTACTACGAGCAGTACTTC. Its protein product is CASSPTGIYYEQYF. The V call is TRBV19, the J call TRBJ2-7; 7 bases are shared with TRBD1. Germline lookup yields CDR1 LNHDA and CDR2 SQIVND (reference sequence). This CDR3 contains 14 residues. Trimming at V came to 6 bases and at J to 3 bases, leaving 8 bases not matched to a gene. The entire variable domain, with the rest obtained from reference TRBV19 and TRBJ2-7, is as follows: DGGITQSPKYLFRKEGQNVTLSCEQNLNHDAMYWYRQDPGQGLRLIYYSQIVNDFQKGDIAEGYSVSREKKESFPLTVTSAQKNPTAFYLCASSPTGIYYEQYFGPGTRLTVT.

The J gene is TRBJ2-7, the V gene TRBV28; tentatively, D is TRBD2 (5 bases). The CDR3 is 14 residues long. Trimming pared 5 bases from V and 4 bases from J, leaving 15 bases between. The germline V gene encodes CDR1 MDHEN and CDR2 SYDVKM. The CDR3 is CASSPGSRGYEQYF. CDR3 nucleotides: TGTGCCAGCAGTCCGGGGTCCAGAGGTTACGAGCAGTACTTC.

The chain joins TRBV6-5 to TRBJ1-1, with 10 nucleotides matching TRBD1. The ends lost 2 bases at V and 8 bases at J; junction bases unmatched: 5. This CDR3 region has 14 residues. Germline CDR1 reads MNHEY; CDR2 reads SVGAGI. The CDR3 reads CASSYLTGGAEAFF. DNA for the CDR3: TGTGCCAGCAGTTACCTGACAGGGGGCGCGGAAGCTTTCTTT.

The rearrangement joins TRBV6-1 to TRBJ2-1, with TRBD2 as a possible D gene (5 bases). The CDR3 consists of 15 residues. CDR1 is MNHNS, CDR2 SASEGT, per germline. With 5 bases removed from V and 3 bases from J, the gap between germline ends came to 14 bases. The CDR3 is CASSSAAGSYNEQFF. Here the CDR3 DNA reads TGTGCCAGCAGTTCCGCGGCGGGTAGCTACAATGAGCAGTTCTTC.

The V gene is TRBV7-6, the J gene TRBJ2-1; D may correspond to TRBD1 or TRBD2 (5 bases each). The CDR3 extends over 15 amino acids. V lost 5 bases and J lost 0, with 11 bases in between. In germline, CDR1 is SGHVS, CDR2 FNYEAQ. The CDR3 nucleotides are TGTGCCAGCAGCGTTATAGGGACCTCCTACAATGAGCAGTTCTTC. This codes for CASSVIGTSYNEQFF.

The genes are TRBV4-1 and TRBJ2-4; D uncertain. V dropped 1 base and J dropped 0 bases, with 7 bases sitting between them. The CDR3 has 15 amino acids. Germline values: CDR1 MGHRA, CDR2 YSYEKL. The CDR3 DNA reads TGCGCCAGCAGCCAAGTTCCGTTAGCCAAAAACATTCAGTACTTC. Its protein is CASSQVPLAKNIQYF.

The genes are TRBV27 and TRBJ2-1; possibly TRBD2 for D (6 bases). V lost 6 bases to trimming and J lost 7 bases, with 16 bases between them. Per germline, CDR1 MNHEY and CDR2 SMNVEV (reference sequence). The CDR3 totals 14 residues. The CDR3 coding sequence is TGTGCCAGCAGATCTAGCGTTATGGTGAATGAGCAGTTCTTC. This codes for CASRSSVMVNEQFF.

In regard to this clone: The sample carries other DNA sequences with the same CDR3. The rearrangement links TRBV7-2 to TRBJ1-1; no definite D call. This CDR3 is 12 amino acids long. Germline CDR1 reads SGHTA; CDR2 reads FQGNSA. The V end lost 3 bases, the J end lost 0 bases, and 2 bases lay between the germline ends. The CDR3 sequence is CASSFVNTEAFF. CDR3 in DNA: TGTGCCAGCAGCTTCGTGAACACTGAAGCTTTCTTT.

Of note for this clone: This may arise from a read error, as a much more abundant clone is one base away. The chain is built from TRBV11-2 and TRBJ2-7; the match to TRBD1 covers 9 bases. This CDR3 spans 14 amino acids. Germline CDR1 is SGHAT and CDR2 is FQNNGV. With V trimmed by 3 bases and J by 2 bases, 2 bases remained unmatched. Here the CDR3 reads CASSLGDRAYEQYF. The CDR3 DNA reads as TGTGCCAGCAGCTTGGGGGACAGGGCCTACGAGCAGTACTTC.

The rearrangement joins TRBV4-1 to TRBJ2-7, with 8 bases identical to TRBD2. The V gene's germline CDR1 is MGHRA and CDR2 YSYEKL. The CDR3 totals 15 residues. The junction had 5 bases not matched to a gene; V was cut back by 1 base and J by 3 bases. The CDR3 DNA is TGCGCCAGCAGCCAAGGGACTAGCCCCCACTACGAGCAGTACTTC. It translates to CASSQGTSPHYEQYF.

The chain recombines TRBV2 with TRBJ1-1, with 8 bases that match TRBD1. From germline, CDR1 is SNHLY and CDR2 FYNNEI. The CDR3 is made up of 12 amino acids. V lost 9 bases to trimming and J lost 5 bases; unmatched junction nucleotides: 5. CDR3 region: CARGTGGTEAFF. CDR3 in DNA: TGTGCCAGGGGGACAGGCGGGACTGAAGCTTTCTTT.

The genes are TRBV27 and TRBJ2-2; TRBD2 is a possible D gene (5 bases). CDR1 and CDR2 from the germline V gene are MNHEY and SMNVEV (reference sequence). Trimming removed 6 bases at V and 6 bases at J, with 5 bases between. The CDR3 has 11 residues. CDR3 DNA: TGTGCCAGCAGACTAGCCGGGGAGCTGTTTTTT. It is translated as CASRLAGELFF.